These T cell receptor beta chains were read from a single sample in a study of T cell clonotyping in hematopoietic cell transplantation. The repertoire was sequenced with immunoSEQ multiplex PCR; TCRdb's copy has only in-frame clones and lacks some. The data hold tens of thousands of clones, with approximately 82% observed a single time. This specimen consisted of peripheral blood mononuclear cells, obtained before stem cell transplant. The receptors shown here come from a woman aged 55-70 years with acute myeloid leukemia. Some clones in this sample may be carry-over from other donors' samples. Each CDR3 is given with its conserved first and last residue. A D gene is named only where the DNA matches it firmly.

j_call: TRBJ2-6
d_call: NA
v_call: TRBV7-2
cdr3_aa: CASSLRDGSSGANVLTF

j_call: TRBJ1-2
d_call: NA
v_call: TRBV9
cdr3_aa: CASSAGLFDNYGYTF

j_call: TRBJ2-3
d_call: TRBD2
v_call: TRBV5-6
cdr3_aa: CASSNLAGGLTDTQYF

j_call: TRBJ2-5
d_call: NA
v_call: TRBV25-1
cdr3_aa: CASSANLDKETQYF

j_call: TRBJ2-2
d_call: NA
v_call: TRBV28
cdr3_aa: CASRWTANTGELFF

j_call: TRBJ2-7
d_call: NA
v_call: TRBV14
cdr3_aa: CASSPRRVGEQYF

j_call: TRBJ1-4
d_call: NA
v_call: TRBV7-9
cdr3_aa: CASSSAGLNEKLFF

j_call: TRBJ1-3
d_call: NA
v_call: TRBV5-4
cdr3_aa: CASSTPGNTIYF

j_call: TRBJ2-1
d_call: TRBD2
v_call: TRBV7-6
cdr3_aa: CASSSLAGSTNEQFF

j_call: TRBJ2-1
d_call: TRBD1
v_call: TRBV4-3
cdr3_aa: CASSQGTGGEAYNEQFF

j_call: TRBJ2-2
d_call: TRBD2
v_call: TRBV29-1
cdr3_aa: CSVRGLANTGELFF

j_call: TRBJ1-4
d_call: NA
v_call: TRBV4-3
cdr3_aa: CASSQEFGSLGEKLFF

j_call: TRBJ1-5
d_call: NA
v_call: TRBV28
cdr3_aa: CASSLGNQPQHF

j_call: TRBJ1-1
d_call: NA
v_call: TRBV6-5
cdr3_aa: CASIPPGVNTEAFF

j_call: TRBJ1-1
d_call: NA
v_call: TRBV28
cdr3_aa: CASSFLSGAGTEAFF

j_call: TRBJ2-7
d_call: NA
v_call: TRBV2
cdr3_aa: CASTVRVEQYF

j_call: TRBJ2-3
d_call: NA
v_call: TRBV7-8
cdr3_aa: CASSPLESTDTQYF

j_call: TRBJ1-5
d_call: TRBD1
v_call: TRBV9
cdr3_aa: CAETGDYSNQPQHF

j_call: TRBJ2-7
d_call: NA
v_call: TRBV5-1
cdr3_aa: CASSLERADREQYF

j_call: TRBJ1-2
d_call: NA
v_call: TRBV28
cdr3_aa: CASLSGGANYGYTF

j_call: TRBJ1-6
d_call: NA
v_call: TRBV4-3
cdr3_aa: CASSQDQGFNSPLHF

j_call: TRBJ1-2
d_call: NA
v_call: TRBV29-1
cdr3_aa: CSVAKGYTF

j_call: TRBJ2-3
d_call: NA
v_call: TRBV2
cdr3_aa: CASTPTDTQYF

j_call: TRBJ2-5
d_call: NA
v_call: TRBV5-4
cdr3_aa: CASSAGETQYF

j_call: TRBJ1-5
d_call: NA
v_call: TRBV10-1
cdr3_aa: CASSSPTGYQPQHF

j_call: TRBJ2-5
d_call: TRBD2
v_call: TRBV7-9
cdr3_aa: CASSQGTSFQETQYF

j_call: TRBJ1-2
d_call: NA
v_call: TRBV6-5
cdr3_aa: CASSYSMEGFSYTF

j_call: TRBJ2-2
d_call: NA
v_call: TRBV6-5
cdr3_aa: CASSLTSNTGELFF

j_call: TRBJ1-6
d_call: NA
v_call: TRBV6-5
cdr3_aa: CASSTPQEPNSPLHF

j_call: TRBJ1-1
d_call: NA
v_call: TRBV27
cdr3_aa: CASGSWGGGTEAFF

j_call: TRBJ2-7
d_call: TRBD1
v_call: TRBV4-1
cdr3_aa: CASSHVDRGYSYEQYF

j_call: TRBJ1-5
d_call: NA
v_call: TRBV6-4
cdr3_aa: CASSPEAGNQPQHF

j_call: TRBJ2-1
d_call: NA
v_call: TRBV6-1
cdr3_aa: CASRVMGGNLNEQFF

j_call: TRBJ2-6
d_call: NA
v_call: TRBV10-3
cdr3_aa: CAIGGSGANVLTF

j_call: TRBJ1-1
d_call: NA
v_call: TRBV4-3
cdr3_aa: CASSQDPGNTEAFF

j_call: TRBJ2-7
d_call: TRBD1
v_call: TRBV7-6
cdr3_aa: CASRYGQGVTSSYEQYF

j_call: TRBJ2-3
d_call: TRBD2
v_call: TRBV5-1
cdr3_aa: CASTLGLAGGSDTQYF

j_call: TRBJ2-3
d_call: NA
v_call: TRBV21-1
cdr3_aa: CASSKGGAGATDTQYF

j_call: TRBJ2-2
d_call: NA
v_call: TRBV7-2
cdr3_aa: CASSLGRGMNTGELFF

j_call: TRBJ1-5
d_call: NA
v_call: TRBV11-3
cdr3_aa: CASSSLNSNQPQHF

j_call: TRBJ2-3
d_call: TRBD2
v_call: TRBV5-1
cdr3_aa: CASSYPSGGVEDTQYF

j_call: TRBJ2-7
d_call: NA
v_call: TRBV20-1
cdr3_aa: CSANSKQYF

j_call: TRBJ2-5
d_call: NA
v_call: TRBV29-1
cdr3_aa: CSPRGQETQYF

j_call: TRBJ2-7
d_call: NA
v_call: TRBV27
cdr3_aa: CASSLSGSYEQYF

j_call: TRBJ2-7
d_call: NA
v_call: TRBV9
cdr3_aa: CASSAGGAYEQYF

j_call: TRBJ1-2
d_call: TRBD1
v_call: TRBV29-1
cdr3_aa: CSVGQTGDYGYTF

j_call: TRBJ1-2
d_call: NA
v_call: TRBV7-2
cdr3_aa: CASSSRRYGYTF

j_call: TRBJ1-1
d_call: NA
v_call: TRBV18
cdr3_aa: CASSPAGLFTEAFF

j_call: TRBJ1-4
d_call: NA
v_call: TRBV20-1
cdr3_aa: CSARLNEKLFF

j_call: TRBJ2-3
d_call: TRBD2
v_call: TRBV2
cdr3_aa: CASSDLAGVDTQYF

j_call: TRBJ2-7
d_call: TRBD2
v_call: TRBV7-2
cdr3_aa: CASSARSSGRVYEQYF

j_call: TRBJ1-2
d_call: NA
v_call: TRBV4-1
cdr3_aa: CASSQDFPPYGYTF

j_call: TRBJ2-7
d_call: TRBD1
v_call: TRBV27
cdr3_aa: CASSSPIPTGTGASYEQYF

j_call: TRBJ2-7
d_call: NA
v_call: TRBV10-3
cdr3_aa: CAISETSLEQYF

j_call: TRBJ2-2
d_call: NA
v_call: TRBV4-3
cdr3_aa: CASSGPNTGELFF

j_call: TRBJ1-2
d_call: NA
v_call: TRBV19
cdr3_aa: CASRVQGGYGYTF

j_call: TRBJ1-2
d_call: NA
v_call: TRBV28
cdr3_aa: CASRSPPIYGYTF